This T cell receptor (beta chain) was identified during a study of T cell repertoires in cytomegalovirus infection. Background on the study: Based on public TCR beta signatures, there were indications of CMV infection and of a matching HLA type. Study-level points and caveats: Carriage of CMV together with the relevant HLA was identifiable through cumulative public TCR beta family frequency. HLA-C-restricted CMV clonotypes gave the most frequent clonotype in two of eight donors.

Looked up from germline, CDR1 is SEHNR and CDR2 is FQNEAQ (reference sequence). V gave up 4 bases and J gave up 4 bases; unmatched junction bases: 8. The CDR3 loop spans 15 amino acids. TCRdb analysed the reads with MiXCR anew, one entry per CDR3 protein. The sample contains around 630,000 distinct CDR3 sequences, around 24% of which appear only once. The sample holds many counts of this clonotype. Its antigen is unknown. The genes are TRBV7-9 and TRBJ1-1; 8 positions match TRBD1. Sequenced: CD8+ T cells from PBMCs. The receptor was derived from a human donor in good health (CMV status not recorded). Some clones in this sample may be carry-over from other donors' samples. The CDR3 DNA reads as TGTGCCAGCAGCTACCCGACAGGGGAGGTCACTGAAGCTTTCTTT. This codes for CASSYPTGEVTEAFF.